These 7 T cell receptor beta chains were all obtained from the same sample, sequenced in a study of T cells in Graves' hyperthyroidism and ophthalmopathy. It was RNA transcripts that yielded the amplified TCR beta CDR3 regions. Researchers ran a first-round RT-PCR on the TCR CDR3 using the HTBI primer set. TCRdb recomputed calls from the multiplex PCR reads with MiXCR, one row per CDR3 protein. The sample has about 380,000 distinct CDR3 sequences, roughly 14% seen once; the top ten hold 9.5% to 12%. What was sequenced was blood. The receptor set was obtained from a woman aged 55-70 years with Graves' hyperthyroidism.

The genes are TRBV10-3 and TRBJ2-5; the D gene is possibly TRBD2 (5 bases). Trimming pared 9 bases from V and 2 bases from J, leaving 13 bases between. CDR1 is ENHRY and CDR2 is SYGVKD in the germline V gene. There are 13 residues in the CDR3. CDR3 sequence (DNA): TGTGCCATAGCTTGGGGAGAACAAGAGACCCAGTACTTC. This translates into CAIAWGEQETQYF.

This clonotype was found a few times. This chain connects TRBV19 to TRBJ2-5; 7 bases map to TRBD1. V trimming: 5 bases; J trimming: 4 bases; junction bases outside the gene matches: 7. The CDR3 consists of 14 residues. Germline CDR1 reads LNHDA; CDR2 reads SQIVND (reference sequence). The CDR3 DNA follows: TGTGCCAGTAGTGTAACAGGGGCCCGAGAGACCCAGTACTTC. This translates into CASSVTGARETQYF.

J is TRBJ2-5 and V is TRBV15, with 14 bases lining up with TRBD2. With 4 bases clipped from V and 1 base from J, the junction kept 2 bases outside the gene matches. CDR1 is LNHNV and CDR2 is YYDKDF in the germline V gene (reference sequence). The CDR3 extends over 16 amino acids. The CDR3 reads CATSTGLAGAQETQYF. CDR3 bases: TGTGCCACCAGCACGGGACTAGCGGGAGCCCAAGAGACCCAGTACTTC.

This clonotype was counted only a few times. The DNA of the CDR3 is TGTGCCAGTATGAGGACAGGGGGAGCTTTAGAGACCCAGTACTTC. It encodes CASMRTGGALETQYF. The chain is built from TRBV19 and TRBJ2-5; 10 bases are a match to TRBD1. The germline gives CDR1 LNHDA, CDR2 SQIVND (reference sequence). CDR3 length equals 15 residues. V lost 7 bases to trimming and J lost 4 bases; unmatched junction nucleotides: 9.

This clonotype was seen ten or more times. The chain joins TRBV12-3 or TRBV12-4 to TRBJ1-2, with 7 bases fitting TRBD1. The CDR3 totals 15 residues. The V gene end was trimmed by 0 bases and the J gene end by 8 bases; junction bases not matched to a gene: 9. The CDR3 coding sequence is TGTGCCAGCAGTTTAGCGGGTAGGGGGCAGCGGGGCTACACCTTC. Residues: CASSLAGRGQRGYTF.

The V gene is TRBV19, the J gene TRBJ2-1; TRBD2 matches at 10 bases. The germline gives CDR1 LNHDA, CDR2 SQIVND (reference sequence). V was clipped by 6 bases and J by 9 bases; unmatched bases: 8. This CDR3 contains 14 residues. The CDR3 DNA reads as TGTGCCAGTAGCCGGACTAGCGGTAAGGGTGAGCAGTTCTTC. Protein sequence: CASSRTSGKGEQFF.

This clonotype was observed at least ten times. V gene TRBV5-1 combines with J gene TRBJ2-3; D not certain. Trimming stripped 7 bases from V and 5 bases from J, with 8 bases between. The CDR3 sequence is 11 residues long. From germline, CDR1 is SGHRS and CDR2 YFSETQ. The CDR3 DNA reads TGCGCCAGCGGCGCGAGAGATACGCAGTATTTT. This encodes CASGARDTQYF.